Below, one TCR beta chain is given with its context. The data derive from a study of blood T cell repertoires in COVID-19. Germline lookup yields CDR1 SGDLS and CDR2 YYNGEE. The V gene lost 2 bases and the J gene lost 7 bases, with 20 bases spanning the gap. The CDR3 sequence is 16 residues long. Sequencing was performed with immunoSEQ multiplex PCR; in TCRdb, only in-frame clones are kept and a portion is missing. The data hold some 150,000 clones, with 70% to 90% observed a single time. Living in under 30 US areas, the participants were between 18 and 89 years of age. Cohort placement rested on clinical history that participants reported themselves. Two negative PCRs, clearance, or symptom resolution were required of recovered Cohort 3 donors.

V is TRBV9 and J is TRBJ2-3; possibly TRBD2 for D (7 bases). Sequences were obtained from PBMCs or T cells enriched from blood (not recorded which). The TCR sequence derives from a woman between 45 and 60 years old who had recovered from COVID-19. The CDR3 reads CASSVSFEGGPNTQYF. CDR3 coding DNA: TGTGCCAGCAGCGTTAGTTTTGAGGGGGGGCCTAATACGCAGTATTTT. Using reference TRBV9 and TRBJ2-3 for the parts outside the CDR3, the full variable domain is DSGVTQTPKHLITATGQRVTLRCSPRSGDLSVYWYQQSLDQGLQFLIQYYNGEERAKGNILERFSAQQFPDLHSELNLSSLELGDSALYFCASSVSFEGGPNTQYFGPGTRLTVL.